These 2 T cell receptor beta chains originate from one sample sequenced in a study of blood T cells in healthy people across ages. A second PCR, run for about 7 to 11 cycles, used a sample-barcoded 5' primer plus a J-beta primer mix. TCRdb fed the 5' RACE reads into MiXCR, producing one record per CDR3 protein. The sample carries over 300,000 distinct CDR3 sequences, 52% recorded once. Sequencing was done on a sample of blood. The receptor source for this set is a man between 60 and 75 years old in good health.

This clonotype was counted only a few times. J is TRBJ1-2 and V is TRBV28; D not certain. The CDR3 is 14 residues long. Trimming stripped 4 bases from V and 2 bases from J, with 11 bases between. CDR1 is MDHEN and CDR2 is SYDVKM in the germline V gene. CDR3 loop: CASSSPAQNYGYTF. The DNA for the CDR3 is TGTGCCAGCAGTTCCCCGGCCCAAAACTATGGCTACACCTTC.

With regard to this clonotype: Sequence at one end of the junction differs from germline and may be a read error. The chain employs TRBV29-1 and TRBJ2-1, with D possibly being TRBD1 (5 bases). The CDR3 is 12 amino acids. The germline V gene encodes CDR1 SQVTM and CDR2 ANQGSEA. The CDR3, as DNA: TGCAGCGTTGCAGGGCAGTACAATGAGCGGTTCTTC. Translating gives CSVAGQYNERFF.